A single sample gave rise to the 22 T cell receptor beta chains below, sequenced in a study of CD8 T cells in ankylosing spondylitis. Using its own MiXCR run on the 5' RACE reads, TCRdb lists one record per CDR3 protein. The table has 80,000 to 100,000 distinct CDR3 sequences, roughly 8.3% seen once. The sample taken for sequencing was blood, either unsorted or a sorted T cell fraction (not recorded which). All receptors derive from a male donor with ankylosing spondylitis or in good health (not recorded which).

The J gene is TRBJ2-7, the V gene TRBV18; TRBD2 might be the D (5 bases). The CDR3 totals 16 residues. Deletions cut 2 bases from V and 0 bases from J, with 14 bases between. The germline V gene encodes CDR1 KGHSH and CDR2 LQKENI. The CDR3, as DNA: TGTGCCAGCTCACCATTCTCGGGGAAGAGCTCCTACGAGCAGTACTTC. It translates to CASSPFSGKSSYEQYF.

At least ten counts were recorded for this clonotype. The chain has TRBV12-3 or TRBV12-4 and TRBJ1-1; D unresolved. The CDR3 contains 15 residues. Trimming cost V 4 bases and J 3 bases, with 15 bases left between them. The CDR3 DNA sequence: TGTGCCAGCAGTTCCTCGCCCACCCTTGACACTGAAGCTTTCTTT. It is translated as CASSSSPTLDTEAFF.

This clonotype showed up many times. This chain links TRBV7-6 with TRBJ2-6, with D perhaps matching TRBD2 (7 bases). With 5 bases removed from V and 2 bases from J, the gap between germline ends came to 13 bases. The germline V gene has CDR1 SGHVS and CDR2 FNYEAQ. The CDR3 runs 16 residues. The CDR3 sequence: CASSKLGGAGANVLTF. The CDR3, as DNA: TGTGCCAGCAGCAAATTAGGGGGGGCTGGGGCCAACGTCCTGACTTTC.

This clonotype has a count of ten or more. This chain connects TRBV11-2 to TRBJ2-7; D might be TRBD1 or TRBD2, each matching 5 bases. The CDR3 runs to 13 residues. V was clipped by 1 base and J by 9 bases, with 13 bases between them. CDR1 and CDR2 (germline): SGHAT, FQNNGV. The CDR3: CASSLAAGTLQYF. Written as DNA, the CDR3 is TGTGCCAGCAGCTTAGCGGCTGGGACCTTGCAGTACTTC. The full variable domain, in which reference TRBV11-2 and TRBJ2-7 provide the parts outside the CDR3, is EAGVAQSPRYKIIEKRQSVAFWCNPISGHATLYWYQQILGQGPKLLIQFQNNGVVDDSQLPKDRFSAERLKGVDSTLKIQPAKLEDSAVYLCASSLAAGTLQYFGPGTRLTVT.

This clonotype was counted ten times or more. The chain combines TRBV20-1 with TRBJ2-7; 9 bases are a match to TRBD2. Trimming at V came to 6 bases and at J to 4 bases, leaving 7 bases not matched to a gene. Germline CDR1 reads DFQATT; CDR2 reads SNEGSKA (reference sequence). The CDR3 spans 13 residues. CDR3 loop: CSAIAGATYEQYF. The CDR3 DNA follows: TGCAGTGCCATAGCGGGGGCCACATACGAGCAGTACTTC.

This clonotype was observed a handful of times. The chain uses TRBV18 and TRBJ1-2; 9 bases agree with TRBD1. Germline CDR1 is KGHSH and CDR2 is LQKENI. The CDR3 sequence is 15 residues long. V was clipped by 0 bases and J by 4 bases; unmatched bases: 3. For the CDR3, the DNA is TGTGCCAGCTCACCACCGGGACAGGGAGTCTATGGCTACACCTTC. Translating gives CASSPPGQGVYGYTF. Filled out from reference TRBV18 and TRBJ1-2, the complete variable domain reads NAGVMQNPRHLVRRRGQEARLRCSPMKGHSHVYWYRQLPEEGLKFMVYLQKENIIDESGMPKERFSAEFPKEGPSILRIQQVVRGDSAAYFCASSPPGQGVYGYTFGSGTRLTVV.

The sample holds many counts of this clonotype. This CDR3 reads CASSATGEGYGYTF. CDR3 sequence (DNA): TGTGCCAGCAGCGCGACAGGGGAAGGATATGGCTACACCTTC. The chain uses TRBV3-1 and TRBJ1-2, with 8 bases identical to TRBD1. V trimming: 5 bases; J trimming: 5 bases; junction bases outside the gene matches: 7. Germline-derived CDR1 and CDR2 are LGHDT and YNNKEL (reference sequence). The CDR3 consists of 14 residues.

The chain links TRBV12-3 or TRBV12-4 to TRBJ1-3; D remains ambiguous. Trimming cost V 2 bases and J 0 bases, with 8 bases left between them. CDR3 length: 15 residues. CDR3 sequence reads: CASSLTLSSGNTIYF. The CDR3 DNA reads as TGTGCCAGCAGTTTAACCCTATCCTCTGGAAACACCATATATTTT.

V usage is TRBV15 and J usage is TRBJ2-7; D remains unclear. V was pared by 1 base and J by 2 bases, with 9 bases between. Germline V gene data show CDR1 as LNHNV and CDR2 as YYDKDF (reference sequence). The CDR3 is 14 amino acids. DNA for the CDR3: TGTGCCACCAGCAGAGTTTACCCAACCTACGAGCAGTACTTC. It specifies CATSRVYPTYEQYF. Full variable domain (missing parts from reference TRBV15 and TRBJ2-7): DAMVIQNPRYQVTQFGKPVTLSCSQTLNHNVMYWYQQKSSQAPKLLFHYYDKDFNNEADTPDNFQSRRPNTSFCFLDIRSPGLGDTAMYLCATSRVYPTYEQYFGPGTRLTVT.

This clonotype has more than one count but fewer than ten. CDR3 loop: CASSLDGGSQPQHF. In nucleotides, the CDR3 is TGCGCCAGCAGCTTGGACGGGGGAAGTCAGCCCCAGCATTTT. The chain recombines TRBV5-1 with TRBJ1-5; maybe TRBD1 (5 bases). The CDR3 consists of 14 residues. V was cut by 0 bases and J by 6 bases, with 10 bases left in between. From germline, CDR1 is SGHRS and CDR2 YFSETQ.

J is TRBJ1-5 and V is TRBV12-3 or TRBV12-4; 8 nucleotides line up with TRBD1. This CDR3 has 16 amino acids. V gave up 5 bases and J gave up 0 bases; unmatched junction bases: 6. CDR3 residues: CASSPGTGHSNQPQHF. The CDR3 DNA reads TGTGCCAGCAGTCCAGGGACAGGCCATAGCAATCAGCCCCAGCATTTT.

This clonotype was recorded many times. The rearrangement links TRBV5-4 to TRBJ1-1, with 9 bases lining up with TRBD1. Germline assignment: CDR1 SGHNT and CDR2 YYREEE (reference sequence). CDR3 length: 14 residues. V shed 4 bases, J shed 7 bases, and the junction held 8 bases outside the gene matches. CDR3 loop: CASSPGTGSNEAFF. CDR3 nucleotides: TGTGCCAGCAGCCCAGGGACAGGGAGTAATGAAGCTTTCTTT.

A few counts support this clonotype. This chain joins TRBV7-6 and TRBJ2-3; D remains unclear. CDR3 length equals 16 residues. In germline, CDR1 is SGHVS, CDR2 FNYEAQ. The V end lost 3 bases, the J end lost 6 bases, and 19 bases lay between the germline ends. The CDR3 region has the DNA TGTGCCAGCAGCTTGAACTCCGGACCCAGCAGTGATACGCAGTATTTT. Its protein product is CASSLNSGPSSDTQYF.

This clonotype was found many times. This chain connects TRBV12-3 or TRBV12-4 to TRBJ1-2; no definite D call. The ends were cut back, 5 bases at V and 8 bases at J, with 15 bases in the middle. The CDR3 sequence is 13 residues long. The CDR3 protein is CASSPGEGGGYTF. As DNA, the CDR3 is TGTGCCAGCAGTCCCGGAGAGGGTGGGGGCTACACCTTC.

This clonotype was recorded many times. This chain links TRBV5-1 with TRBJ2-6; D is undetermined. The CDR3 loop spans 16 amino acids. Trimming shortened V by 4 bases and J by 0 bases, and 11 bases separated the two germline ends. Germline lookup yields CDR1 SGHRS and CDR2 YFSETQ. This chain's CDR3 is CASSLVRASGANVLTF. The CDR3 DNA is TGCGCCAGCAGCCTGGTTCGTGCCTCTGGGGCCAACGTCCTGACTTTC.

The V gene is TRBV5-1, the J gene TRBJ2-1; TRBD1 aligns across 8 bases. The length of the CDR3 is 15 residues. V trimming: 4 bases; J trimming: 1 base; junction bases outside the gene matches: 4. Looked up from germline, CDR1 is SGHRS and CDR2 is YFSETQ. The CDR3 sequence is CASSPGQGSYNEQFF. The CDR3 nucleotides are TGCGCCAGCAGCCCCGGACAGGGTTCCTACAATGAGCAGTTCTTC.

This clonotype was detected many times. This chain connects TRBV5-6 to TRBJ2-3, with TRBD2 matching 14 bases. Trimming cost V 2 bases and J 5 bases; bases outside gene matches: 7. Looked up from germline, CDR1 is SGHDT and CDR2 is YYEEEE. This CDR3 spans 17 amino acids. As DNA, the CDR3 is TGTGCCAGCAGCTTATGGACTAGCGGGGGGCGAAGAGATACGCAGTATTTT. It is translated as CASSLWTSGGRRDTQYF.

This clonotype was found once. A much larger clone differs by one base, so this may be a read error. The chain carries TRBV7-8 and TRBJ1-5; 7 positions match TRBD1. The CDR3 sequence is 15 residues long. From germline, CDR1 is SGHVS and CDR2 FQNEAQ. The CDR3 DNA sequence: TGTGCCAACAGCTTGTGGAGGGGGCGGGAACAGCCCCAGCATTTT. Encoded protein: CANSLWRGREQPQHF.

This clonotype was recorded at least ten times. The rearrangement joins TRBV7-2 to TRBJ1-2; D uncertain. The germline gives CDR1 SGHTA, CDR2 FQGNSA. V was pared by 9 bases and J by 2 bases, with 13 bases between. The CDR3 extends over 13 amino acids. Written as DNA, the CDR3 is TGTGCCAGTTCTGTGGAGGCAAACTATGGCTACACCTTC. The encoded protein is CASSVEANYGYTF.

The sample holds many counts of this clonotype. This chain uses TRBV6-5 with TRBJ1-4; 7 bases align to TRBD1. The trim removed 2 bases at V and 8 bases at J, leaving 5 bases unmatched. The CDR3 has 14 amino acids. Germline V gene lookup returns CDR1 MNHEY and CDR2 SVGAGI. CDR3 bases: TGTGCCAGCAGTTACGAGAGGGGGCGCGAAAAACTGTTTTTT. Protein product: CASSYERGREKLFF.

This clonotype was observed at least ten times. The V gene is TRBV7-2, the J gene TRBJ1-5; D is ambiguous. This CDR3 contains 15 residues. CDR1 and CDR2 (germline): SGHTA, FQGNSA. V lost 3 bases, J lost 7 bases, and 16 bases lay in between. The CDR3 region has the DNA TGTGCCAGCAGCTTTGGTCTCTCGGGCGGGCAGCCCCAGCATTTT. It yields the protein CASSFGLSGGQPQHF.

This clonotype was observed many times. This chain connects TRBV3-1 to TRBJ2-2; 7 bases match TRBD2. The CDR3 has 15 amino acids. J gave up 1 base and V 4 bases, and 3 bases lay outside the gene matches. Germline CDR1 LGHDT, CDR2 YNNKEL (reference sequence). This CDR3 is CASSPLAGNTGELFF. The CDR3 nucleotides read TGTGCCAGCAGCCCCTTAGCGGGGAACACCGGGGAGCTGTTTTTT.